This T cell receptor (beta chain) was sequenced in a study of OX40 agonist ivuxolimab in advanced cancers. Germline CDR1 reads LNHDA; CDR2 reads SQIVND (reference sequence). The CDR3 extends over 13 amino acids. The ends lost 6 bases at V and 5 bases at J; junction bases unmatched: 3. Method: immunoSEQ multiplex PCR; TCRdb's copy keeps in-frame clones and lacks some. Among about 41,000 clones listed, 80% were seen once. The material sequenced was CD4+ or CD8+ T cells sorted from blood, taken in a trial of the OX40 agonist ivuxolimab. The rearrangement uses TRBV19 and TRBJ2-7, with 11 bases identical to TRBD1. This clonotype was obtained from an adult with an advanced solid tumor such as melanoma, head and neck, liver or kidney cancer. CDR3: CASRRDRGNEQYF. In DNA form, the CDR3 reads TGTGCCAGTAGGAGGGACAGGGGGAACGAGCAGTACTTC.